These T cell receptor beta chains were read from a single sample in a study of cytomegalovirus exposure and HLA in healthy donors. The data were produced by immunoSEQ multiplex PCR, yet TCRdb's version contains in-frame clones alone and is incomplete. The repertoire has 200,000 to 250,000 clones, 70% to 85% of them found once; the top ten carry approximately 0.62%. The sample consisted of PBMCs. Receptor source: a woman between 35 and 50 years old in good health and CMV-seronegative. Both conserved end residues are part of each CDR3. Fields, in order: CDR3 protein, CDR3 DNA, D gene, J gene, V gene, CDR3 length, clone size. D genes are given only for firm matches. Clone size is not always given. Where it is, it says once, few, many or a class for expanded clones.

CDR3: CASSPVARGPKNIQYF; DNA: TGTGCCAGCTCACCGGTAGCGCGGGGCCCCAAAAACATTCAGTACTTC; D: NA; J: TRBJ2-4; V: TRBV18; length: 16; size: NA
CDR3: CAWSRQATQYF; DNA: TGTGCCTGGAGTAGACAGGCCACGCAGTATTTT; D: NA; J: TRBJ2-3; V: TRBV30; length: 11; size: NA
CDR3: CASSWHTQETQYF; DNA: TGTGCTAGCAGCTGGCATACCCAAGAGACCCAGTACTTC; D: NA; J: TRBJ2-5; V: TRBV7-7; length: 13; size: NA
CDR3: CASTPLGQFDEKLFF; DNA: TGCGCCAGCACTCCTCTTGGGCAGTTCGATGAAAAACTGTTTTTT; D: NA; J: TRBJ1-4; V: TRBV5-1; length: 15; size: few
CDR3: CAWSIGDEQYF; DNA: TGTGCCTGGAGTATAGGGGACGAGCAGTACTTC; D: NA; J: TRBJ2-7; V: TRBV30; length: 11; size: NA
CDR3: CATRDRASQETQYF; DNA: TGTGCCACCAGAGACAGGGCCAGCCAAGAGACCCAGTACTTC; D: TRBD1; J: TRBJ2-5; V: TRBV19; length: 14; size: NA
CDR3: CASSTPGTGSYEQYF; DNA: TGTGCCAGCAGTACCCCCGGGACAGGGTCCTACGAGCAGTACTTC; D: TRBD1; J: TRBJ2-7; V: TRBV28; length: 15; size: NA
CDR3: CASKRDRGATGANVLTF; DNA: TGTGCCAGTAAACGGGACAGGGGAGCGACTGGGGCCAACGTCCTGACTTTC; D: TRBD1; J: TRBJ2-6; V: TRBV19; length: 17; size: few
CDR3: CASSPGTGTGYTF; DNA: TGTGCCAGCAGCCCCGGGACAGGGACCGGCTACACCTTC; D: TRBD1; J: TRBJ1-2; V: TRBV6-5; length: 13; size: NA
CDR3: CASSQDHGSGNTIYF; DNA: TGTGCCAGCAGCCAAGACCATGGGAGTGGAAACACCATATATTTT; D: NA; J: TRBJ1-3; V: TRBV4-2; length: 15; size: NA
CDR3: CASSRLASGNTIYF; DNA: TGTGCCAGCAGTCGACTGGCCTCTGGAAACACCATATATTTT; D: NA; J: TRBJ1-3; V: TRBV6-5; length: 14; size: few
CDR3: CAISDKRLSNTEAFF; DNA: TGTGCCATCAGTGATAAGCGACTATCGAACACTGAAGCTTTCTTT; D: NA; J: TRBJ1-1; V: TRBV10-3; length: 15; size: NA
CDR3: CASREVGGYTF; DNA: TGTGCCAGCAGAGAGGTGGGTGGCTACACCTTC; D: NA; J: TRBJ1-2; V: TRBV25-1; length: 11; size: once
CDR3: CASRPQGANYGYTF; DNA: TGTGCCAGCAGACCCCAGGGGGCTAACTATGGCTACACCTTC; D: TRBD1; J: TRBJ1-2; V: TRBV6-6; length: 14; size: NA
CDR3: CASSLASTGRANYGYTF; DNA: TGTGCCAGCAGCTTAGCCTCGACAGGCAGAGCTAACTATGGCTACACCTTC; D: NA; J: TRBJ1-2; V: TRBV7-9; length: 17; size: few
CDR3: CASTTTGDEQYF; DNA: TGTGCCAGCACCACTACAGGGGACGAGCAGTACTTC; D: TRBD1; J: TRBJ2-7; V: TRBV27; length: 12; size: NA
CDR3: CASRPQLNEKLFF; DNA: TGTGCCAGCAGGCCACAGTTAAATGAAAAACTGTTTTTT; D: NA; J: TRBJ1-4; V: TRBV28; length: 13; size: NA
CDR3: CASSVVGTGPPEGYTF; DNA: TGTGCCAGCAGCGTAGTTGGGACAGGGCCCCCGGAAGGCTACACCTTC; D: TRBD1; J: TRBJ1-2; V: TRBV9; length: 16; size: NA
CDR3: CASHGGGEQFF; DNA: TGTGCCAGCCACGGGGGGGGTGAGCAGTTCTTC; D: TRBD2; J: TRBJ2-1; V: TRBV7-2; length: 11; size: NA
CDR3: CASSHGQNYGYTF; DNA: TGTGCCAGCAGCCATGGACAGAACTATGGCTACACCTTC; D: NA; J: TRBJ1-2; V: TRBV7-9; length: 13; size: NA
CDR3: CAISVGEGTKQYF; DNA: TGTGCCATCAGTGTGGGGGAGGGGACGAAGCAGTACTTC; D: TRBD2; J: TRBJ2-7; V: TRBV10-3; length: 13; size: NA
CDR3: CASSPWDRGDYGYTF; DNA: TGTGCCAGCAGCCCGTGGGACAGGGGGGACTATGGCTACACCTTC; D: TRBD1; J: TRBJ1-2; V: TRBV7-8; length: 15; size: once
CDR3: CASSRSGGVEETQYF; DNA: TGCGCCAGCAGCCGTAGCGGGGGCGTGGAAGAGACCCAGTACTTC; D: TRBD2; J: TRBJ2-5; V: TRBV5-1; length: 15; size: NA
CDR3: CASTTTQDRGYQPQHF; DNA: TGTGCCAGCACCACAACGCAGGACAGGGGCTATCAGCCCCAGCATTTT; D: TRBD1; J: TRBJ1-5; V: TRBV25-1; length: 16; size: NA
CDR3: CASSLGPAVTGELFF; DNA: TGTGCCAGCAGCTTAGGTCCGGCGGTCACCGGGGAGCTGTTTTTT; D: NA; J: TRBJ2-2; V: TRBV7-8; length: 15; size: NA
CDR3: CASSLVGTGSTDTQYF; DNA: TGTGCCAGCAGCTTAGTGGGGACAGGGAGCACAGATACGCAGTATTTT; D: TRBD1; J: TRBJ2-3; V: TRBV7-2; length: 16; size: few
CDR3: CSADRGRGVFTDTQYF; DNA: TGCAGCGCCGACAGGGGGCGAGGGGTTTTTACAGATACGCAGTATTTT; D: TRBD1; J: TRBJ2-3; V: TRBV29-1; length: 16; size: NA
CDR3: CASSTGTGSNQPQHF; DNA: TGTGCCAGTAGTACGGGGACAGGGAGCAATCAGCCCCAGCATTTT; D: TRBD1; J: TRBJ1-5; V: TRBV19; length: 15; size: NA
CDR3: CASSSRDRLYEQYF; DNA: TGTGCCAGCAGCTCCAGGGACAGGCTGTACGAGCAGTACTTC; D: TRBD1; J: TRBJ2-7; V: TRBV5-4; length: 14; size: NA
CDR3: CASSYSWLASSYEQYF; DNA: TGTGCCAGCAGTTACTCGTGGCTAGCAAGCTCCTACGAGCAGTACTTC; D: NA; J: TRBJ2-7; V: TRBV6-5; length: 16; size: NA
CDR3: CASKFSGGTYEQYF; DNA: TGCGCCAGCAAGTTTAGCGGGGGAACCTACGAGCAGTACTTC; D: TRBD2; J: TRBJ2-7; V: TRBV5-1; length: 14; size: NA
CDR3: CASAGTGRYEQYF; DNA: TGTGCCAGTGCCGGGACAGGCCGCTACGAGCAGTACTTC; D: TRBD1; J: TRBJ2-7; V: TRBV19; length: 13; size: NA
CDR3: CASSLKDQGYTEAFF; DNA: TGCGCCAGCAGCCTCAAGGACCAGGGATACACTGAAGCTTTCTTT; D: NA; J: TRBJ1-1; V: TRBV5-1; length: 15; size: NA
CDR3: CASSLQGRADKYF; DNA: TGTGCCAGCAGCTTACAGGGGCGGGCAGATAAGTACTTC; D: NA; J: TRBJ2-7; V: TRBV7-9; length: 13; size: NA
CDR3: CASSFGGWGGYTF; DNA: TGTGCCAGCAGTTTTGGAGGTTGGGGTGGCTACACCTTC; D: NA; J: TRBJ1-2; V: TRBV6-1; length: 13; size: NA
CDR3: CASSPRDLGQTDDYGYTF; DNA: TGTGCCAGCTCACCACGGGACCTGGGACAGACAGATGACTATGGCTACACCTTC; D: TRBD1; J: TRBJ1-2; V: TRBV18; length: 18; size: NA
CDR3: CASLTQGLHGAFF; DNA: TGTGCCAGTTTAACACAGGGACTACATGGGGCTTTCTTT; D: NA; J: TRBJ1-1; V: TRBV19; length: 13; size: NA
CDR3: CASSRAGTGAETQYF; DNA: TGTGCCAGCAGCCGGGCCGGGACAGGGGCCGAGACCCAGTACTTC; D: TRBD1; J: TRBJ2-5; V: TRBV4-2; length: 15; size: NA
CDR3: CASSLDIRGRETQYF; DNA: TGTGCCAGCAGCTTAGACATAAGGGGGCGAGAGACCCAGTACTTC; D: TRBD1; J: TRBJ2-5; V: TRBV7-2; length: 15; size: NA
CDR3: CASSTRQGSNEKLFF; DNA: TGTGCCAGCAGTACCAGACAGGGGAGTAATGAAAAACTGTTTTTT; D: TRBD1; J: TRBJ1-4; V: TRBV6-1; length: 15; size: once
CDR3: CAVTGGSGNTIYF; DNA: TGTGCCGTTACAGGGGGAAGTGGAAACACCATATATTTT; D: TRBD1; J: TRBJ1-3; V: TRBV10-3; length: 13; size: NA
CDR3: CASSLGLDNYGYTF; DNA: TGTGCCAGCAGCTTGGGTCTAGACAACTATGGCTACACCTTC; D: NA; J: TRBJ1-2; V: TRBV5-4; length: 14; size: NA
CDR3: CASRGTGREAFF; DNA: TGTGCCAGCAGGGGGACAGGACGTGAAGCTTTCTTT; D: TRBD1; J: TRBJ1-1; V: TRBV25-1; length: 12; size: NA
CDR3: CAWSRTGEQPQHF; DNA: TGTGCCTGGAGTCGGACAGGAGAGCAGCCCCAGCATTTT; D: TRBD1; J: TRBJ1-5; V: TRBV30; length: 13; size: few
CDR3: CASSLGIEQNQPQHF; DNA: TGTGCCAGCAGCTTGGGGATTGAACAGAATCAGCCCCAGCATTTT; D: NA; J: TRBJ1-5; V: TRBV5-8; length: 15; size: few
CDR3: CASSLTVRGETQYF; DNA: TGTGCCAGCAGTTTAACAGTCAGGGGAGAGACCCAGTACTTC; D: NA; J: TRBJ2-5; V: TRBV27; length: 14; size: NA
CDR3: CAFGGTGELFF; DNA: TGTGCCTTCGGTGGCACCGGGGAGCTGTTTTTT; D: NA; J: TRBJ2-2; V: TRBV30; length: 11; size: NA
CDR3: CASSQPGYTEAFF; DNA: TGCGCCAGCAGCCAACCAGGGTACACTGAAGCTTTCTTT; D: NA; J: TRBJ1-1; V: TRBV4-1; length: 13; size: few
CDR3: CASSSSQGYEQYF; DNA: TGTGCCAGCAGCTCCTCACAGGGCTACGAGCAGTACTTC; D: NA; J: TRBJ2-7; V: TRBV7-3; length: 13; size: NA
CDR3: CASSLGTGRRGSTDTQYF; DNA: TGTGCCAGCAGCTTGGGGACAGGGAGACGGGGTAGCACAGATACGCAGTATTTT; D: TRBD1; J: TRBJ2-3; V: TRBV5-5; length: 18; size: NA